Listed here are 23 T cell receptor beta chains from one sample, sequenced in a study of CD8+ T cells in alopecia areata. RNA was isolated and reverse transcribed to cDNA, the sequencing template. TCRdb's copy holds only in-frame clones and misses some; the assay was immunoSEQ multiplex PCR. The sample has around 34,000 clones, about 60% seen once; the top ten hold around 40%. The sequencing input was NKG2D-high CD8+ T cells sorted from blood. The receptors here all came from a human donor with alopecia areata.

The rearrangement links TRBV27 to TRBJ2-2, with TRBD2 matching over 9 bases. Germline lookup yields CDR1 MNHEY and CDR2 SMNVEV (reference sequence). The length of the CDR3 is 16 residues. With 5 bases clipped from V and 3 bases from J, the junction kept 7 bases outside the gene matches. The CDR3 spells CASSPSSGDDTGELFF. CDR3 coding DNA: TGTGCCAGCAGTCCCTCTAGCGGGGATGACACCGGGGAGCTGTTTTTT.

The CDR3 nucleotides read TGTGCCAGCAGTGAAGCTAGCGCCATATACGAGCAGTACTTC. Translating gives CASSEASAIYEQYF. The chain couples TRBV2 to TRBJ2-7; tentative D call: TRBD2 (5 bases). V lost 0 bases, J lost 4 bases, and 10 bases lay in between. The CDR3 spans 14 residues. Per the germline V gene, CDR1 is SNHLY and CDR2 is FYNNEI.

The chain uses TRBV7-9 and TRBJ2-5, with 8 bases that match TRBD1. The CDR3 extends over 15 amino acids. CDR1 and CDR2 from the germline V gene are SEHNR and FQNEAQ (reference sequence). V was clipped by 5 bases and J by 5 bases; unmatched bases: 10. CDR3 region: CASSPRTGKAETQYF. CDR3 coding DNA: TGTGCCAGCAGCCCGAGGACAGGGAAGGCCGAGACCCAGTACTTC.

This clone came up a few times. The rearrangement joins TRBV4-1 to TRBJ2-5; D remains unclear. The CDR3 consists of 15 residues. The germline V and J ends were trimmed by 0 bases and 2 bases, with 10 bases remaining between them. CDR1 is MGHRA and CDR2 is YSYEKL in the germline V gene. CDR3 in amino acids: CASSQEPTPQETQYF. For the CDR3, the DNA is TGCGCCAGCAGCCAAGAGCCGACACCACAAGAGACCCAGTACTTC.

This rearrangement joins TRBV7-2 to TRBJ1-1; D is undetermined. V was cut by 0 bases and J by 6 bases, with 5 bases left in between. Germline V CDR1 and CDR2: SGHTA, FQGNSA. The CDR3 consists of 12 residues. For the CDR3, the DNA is TGTGCCAGCAGCTTAGCAGGACCTGAAGCTTTCTTT. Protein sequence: CASSLAGPEAFF. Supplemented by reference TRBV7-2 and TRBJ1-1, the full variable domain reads GAGVSQSPSNKVTEKGKDVELRCDPISGHTALYWYRQSLGQGLEFLIYFQGNSAPDKSGLPSDRFSAERTGGSVSTLTIQRTQQEDSAVYLCASSLAGPEAFFGQGTRLTVV.

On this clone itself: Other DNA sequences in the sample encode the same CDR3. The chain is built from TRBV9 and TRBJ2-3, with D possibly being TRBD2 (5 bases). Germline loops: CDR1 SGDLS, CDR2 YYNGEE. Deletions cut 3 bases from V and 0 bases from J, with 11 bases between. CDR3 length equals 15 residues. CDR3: CASSGGGSSTDTQYF. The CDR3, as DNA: TGTGCCAGCAGCGGTGGAGGCTCTAGCACAGATACGCAGTATTTT. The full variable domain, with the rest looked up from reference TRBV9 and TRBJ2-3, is DSGVTQTPKHLITATGQRVTLRCSPRSGDLSVYWYQQSLDQGLQFLIQYYNGEERAKGNILERFSAQQFPDLHSELNLSSLELGDSALYFCASSGGGSSTDTQYFGPGTRLTVL.

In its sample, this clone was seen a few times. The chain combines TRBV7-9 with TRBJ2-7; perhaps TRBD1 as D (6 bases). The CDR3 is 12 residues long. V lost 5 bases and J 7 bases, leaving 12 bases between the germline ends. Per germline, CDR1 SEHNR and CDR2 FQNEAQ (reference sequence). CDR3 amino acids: CASSEAGAEQYF. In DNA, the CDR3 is TGTGCCAGCAGCGAGGCAGGGGCTGAGCAGTACTTC.

CDR3 in DNA: TGTGCCAGCAGTTCGGGGACAGGGGGCGGCGAGCAGTACTTC. Translation gives CASSSGTGGGEQYF. The chain has TRBV27 and TRBJ2-7; 12 bases line up with TRBD1. The J segment lost 6 bases and the V segment lost 4 bases, leaving 4 bases of the junction unmatched. The CDR3 is made up of 14 amino acids. CDR1 is MNHEY, CDR2 SMNVEV, per germline (reference sequence).

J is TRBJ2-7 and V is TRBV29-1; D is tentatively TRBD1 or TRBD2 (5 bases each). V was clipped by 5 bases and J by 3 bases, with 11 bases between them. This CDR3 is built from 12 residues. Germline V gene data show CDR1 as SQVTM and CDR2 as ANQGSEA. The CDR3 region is CSVIRDDYEQYF. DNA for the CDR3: TGCAGCGTTATAAGGGACGACTACGAGCAGTACTTC.

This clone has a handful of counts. CDR3 bases: TGTGCCAGCAGCTTCTGGGTAGCGGGAGACAATGAGCAGTTCTTC. It yields the protein CASSFWVAGDNEQFF. The rearrangement joins TRBV5-4 to TRBJ2-1, with 9 bases aligning to TRBD2. V lost 2 bases and J lost 5; bases outside the gene matches: 5. The CDR3 spans 15 residues. In germline, CDR1 is SGHNT, CDR2 YYREEE (reference sequence).

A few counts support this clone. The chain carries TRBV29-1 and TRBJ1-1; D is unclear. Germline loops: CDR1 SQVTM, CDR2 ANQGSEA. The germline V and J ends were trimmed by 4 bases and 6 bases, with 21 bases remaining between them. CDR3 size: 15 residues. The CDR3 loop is CSVVAEGGSVAEAFF. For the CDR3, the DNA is TGCAGCGTTGTGGCGGAGGGAGGTAGTGTAGCTGAAGCTTTCTTT. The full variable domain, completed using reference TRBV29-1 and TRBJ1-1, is SAVISQKPSRDICQRGTSLTIQCQVDSQVTMMFWYRQQPGQSLTLIATANQGSEATYESGFVIDKFPISRPNLTFSTLTVSNMSPEDSSIYLCSVVAEGGSVAEAFFGQGTRLTVV.

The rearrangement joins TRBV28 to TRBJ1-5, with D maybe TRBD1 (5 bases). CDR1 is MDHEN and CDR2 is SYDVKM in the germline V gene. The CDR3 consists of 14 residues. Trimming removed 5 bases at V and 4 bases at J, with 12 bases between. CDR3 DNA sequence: TGTGCCAGCAGTCCATTAGACAGAAATCAGCCCCAGCATTTT. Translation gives CASSPLDRNQPQHF. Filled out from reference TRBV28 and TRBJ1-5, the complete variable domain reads DVKVTQSSRYLVKRTGEKVFLECVQDMDHENMFWYRQDPGLGLRLIYFSYDVKMKEKGDIPEGYSVSREKKERFSLILESASTNQTSMYLCASSPLDRNQPQHFGDGTRLSIL.

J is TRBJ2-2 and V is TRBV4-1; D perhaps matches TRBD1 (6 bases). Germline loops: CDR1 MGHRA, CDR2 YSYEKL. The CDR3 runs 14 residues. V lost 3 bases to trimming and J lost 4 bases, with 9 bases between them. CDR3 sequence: CASSHPTGTGELFF. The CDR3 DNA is TGCGCCAGCAGCCACCCGACAGGCACCGGGGAGCTGTTTTTT.

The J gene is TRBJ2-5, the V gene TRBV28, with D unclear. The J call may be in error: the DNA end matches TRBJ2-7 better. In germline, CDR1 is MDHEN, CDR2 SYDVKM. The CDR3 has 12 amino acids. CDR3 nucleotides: TGTGCCAGCAGGCAGGCCTTCTACGAGCAGTACTTC. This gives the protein CASRQAFYEQYF.

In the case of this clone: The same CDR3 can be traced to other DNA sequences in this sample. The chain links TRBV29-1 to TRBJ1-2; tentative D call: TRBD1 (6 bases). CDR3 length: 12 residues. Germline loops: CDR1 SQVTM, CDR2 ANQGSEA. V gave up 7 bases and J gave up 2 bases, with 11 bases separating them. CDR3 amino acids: CSARQENYGYTF. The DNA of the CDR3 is TGCAGCGCCCGACAGGAGAACTATGGCTACACCTTC.

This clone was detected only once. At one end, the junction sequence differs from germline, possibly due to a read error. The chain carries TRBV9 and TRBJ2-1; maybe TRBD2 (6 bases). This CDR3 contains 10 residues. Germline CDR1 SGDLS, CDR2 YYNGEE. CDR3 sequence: CTSSGNEQFF. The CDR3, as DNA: TGTACCAGCAGCGGGAATGAGCAGTTCTTC.

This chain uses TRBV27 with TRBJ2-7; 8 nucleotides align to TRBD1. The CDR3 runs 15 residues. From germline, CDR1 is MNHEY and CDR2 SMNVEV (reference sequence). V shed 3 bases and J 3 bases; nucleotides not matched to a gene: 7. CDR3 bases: TGTGCCAGCAGTTTCCAGGGGGCCAGAAACTACGAGCAGTACTTC. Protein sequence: CASSFQGARNYEQYF.

This chain's CDR3 is CASGTSGANEQFF. The CDR3 DNA is TGTGCCAGCGGGACTAGCGGAGCTAATGAGCAGTTCTTC. The chain employs TRBV7-9 and TRBJ2-1; 11 nucleotides match TRBD2. In germline, CDR1 is SEHNR, CDR2 FQNEAQ (reference sequence). Trimming took 8 bases from V and 7 from J; bases not matched to a gene: 4. This CDR3 contains 13 residues.

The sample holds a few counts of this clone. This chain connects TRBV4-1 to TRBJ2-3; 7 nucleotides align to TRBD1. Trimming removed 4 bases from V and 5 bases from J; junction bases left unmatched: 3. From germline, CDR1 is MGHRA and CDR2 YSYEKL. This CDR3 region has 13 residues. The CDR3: CASSPPGGDTQYF. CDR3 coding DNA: TGCGCCAGCAGCCCACCAGGGGGAGATACGCAGTATTTT.

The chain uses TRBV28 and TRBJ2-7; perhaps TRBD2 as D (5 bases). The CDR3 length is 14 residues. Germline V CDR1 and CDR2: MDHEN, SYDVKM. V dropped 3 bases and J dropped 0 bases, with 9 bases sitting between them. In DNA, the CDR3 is TGTGCCAGCAGTTTCCGGGGATACTCCTACGAGCAGTACTTC. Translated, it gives CASSFRGYSYEQYF.

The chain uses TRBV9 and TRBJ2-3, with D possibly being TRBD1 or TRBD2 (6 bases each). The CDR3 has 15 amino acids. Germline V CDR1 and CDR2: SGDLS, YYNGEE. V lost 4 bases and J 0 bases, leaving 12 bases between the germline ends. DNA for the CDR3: TGTGCCAGCAGCATTCGGGGGCGAAGCACAGATACGCAGTATTTT. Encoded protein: CASSIRGRSTDTQYF.

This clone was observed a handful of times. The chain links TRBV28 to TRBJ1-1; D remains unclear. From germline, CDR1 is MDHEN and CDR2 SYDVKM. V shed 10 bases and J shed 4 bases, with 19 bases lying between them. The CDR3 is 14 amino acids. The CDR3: CATADHGYRTEAFF. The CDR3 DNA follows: TGTGCCACCGCGGATCACGGGTATCGCACTGAAGCTTTCTTT.

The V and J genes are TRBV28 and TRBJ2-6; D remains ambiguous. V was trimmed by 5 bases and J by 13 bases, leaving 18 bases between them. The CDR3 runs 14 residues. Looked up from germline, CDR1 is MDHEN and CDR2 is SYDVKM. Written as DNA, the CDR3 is TGTGCCAGCAGTCGATTTCATGCAGTCTGGGTCCTGACTTTC. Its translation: CASSRFHAVWVLTF.